A selection of T cell receptor beta chains follows, all from one sample in a study of OX40 agonist ivuxolimab in advanced cancers. The data were produced by immunoSEQ multiplex PCR, yet TCRdb's version contains in-frame clones alone and is incomplete. This sample yields more than 75,000 clones, of which about 85% are seen a single time; approximately 0.99% belongs to the top ten. Sequenced here: CD4+ or CD8+ T cells sorted from blood, sampled in a trial of the OX40 agonist ivuxolimab. These receptors all stem from an adult with an advanced solid tumor such as melanoma, head and neck, liver or kidney cancer. Each CDR3 is given with its conserved first and last residue. Each record gives: CDR3 length, J gene, D gene, clone size, V gene, CDR3 DNA, CDR3 protein. The D gene is left open where the match is weak. Size is stated for part of the rows, as once, few or many counts, or as a class when the clone is expanded.

CDR3 length: 16; J gene: TRBJ2-3; D gene: TRBD1; clone size: .; V gene: TRBV5-1; CDR3 DNA: TGCGCCAGCAGTAAAGGGACAGCGCTTAGCACAGATACGCAGTATTTT; CDR3 protein: CASSKGTALSTDTQYF
CDR3 length: 12; J gene: TRBJ1-1; D gene: .; clone size: .; V gene: TRBV11-2; CDR3 DNA: TGTGCCAGCAGCTTCTTCGTCCCTGAAGCTTTCTTT; CDR3 protein: CASSFFVPEAFF
CDR3 length: 16; J gene: TRBJ1-6; D gene: TRBD1; clone size: .; V gene: TRBV7-9; CDR3 DNA: TGTGCCAGCAGCTTATTAGGACAGGGGAATAATTCACCCCTCCACTTT; CDR3 protein: CASSLLGQGNNSPLHF
CDR3 length: 14; J gene: TRBJ2-5; D gene: .; clone size: .; V gene: TRBV7-2; CDR3 DNA: TGTGCCAGCAGCCCCCCTCCCGTCCAAGAGACCCAGTACTTC; CDR3 protein: CASSPPPVQETQYF
CDR3 length: 14; J gene: TRBJ2-3; D gene: .; clone size: .; V gene: TRBV5-1; CDR3 DNA: TGCGCCAGCAGCTTGGGCAGAACCACAGATACGCAGTATTTT; CDR3 protein: CASSLGRTTDTQYF
CDR3 length: 12; J gene: TRBJ2-7; D gene: .; clone size: .; V gene: TRBV2; CDR3 DNA: TGTGCTGCAGGGACATCGTCCTACGAGCAGTACTTC; CDR3 protein: CAAGTSSYEQYF
CDR3 length: 13; J gene: TRBJ1-1; D gene: .; clone size: .; V gene: TRBV11-2; CDR3 DNA: TGTGCCAGCAGCTTACAGGGAGGGACCGAAGCTTTCTTT; CDR3 protein: CASSLQGGTEAFF
CDR3 length: 16; J gene: TRBJ2-6; D gene: .; clone size: .; V gene: TRBV15; CDR3 DNA: TGTGCCACCAGCAGAGATCGATCAGGTGGGGCCAACGTCCTGACTTTC; CDR3 protein: CATSRDRSGGANVLTF
CDR3 length: 18; J gene: TRBJ1-1; D gene: .; clone size: .; V gene: TRBV19; CDR3 DNA: TGTGCCAGTAGTATAGAAGGGTTCCTGGGGGTCATGAACACTGAAGCTTTCTTT; CDR3 protein: CASSIEGFLGVMNTEAFF
CDR3 length: 14; J gene: TRBJ2-7; D gene: .; clone size: .; V gene: TRBV11-2; CDR3 DNA: TGTGCCAGCAGTAGGGGGGCAGTGGCCTACGGGCAGTACTTC; CDR3 protein: CASSRGAVAYGQYF
CDR3 length: 19; J gene: TRBJ2-3; D gene: TRBD2; clone size: .; V gene: TRBV2; CDR3 DNA: TGTGCCAGCAGCACGACTAGCGGGGTTTCAACTCAAATCACAGATACGCAGTATTTT; CDR3 protein: CASSTTSGVSTQITDTQYF
CDR3 length: 15; J gene: TRBJ1-4; D gene: .; clone size: .; V gene: TRBV4-3; CDR3 DNA: TGCGCCAGCAGCCAAGAATACAGGGATCCAGGAAAACTGTTTTTT; CDR3 protein: CASSQEYRDPGKLFF
CDR3 length: 16; J gene: TRBJ1-5; D gene: .; clone size: .; V gene: TRBV30; CDR3 DNA: TGTGCCTGGAACCAGGGGACTTCCAATAGCAATCAGCCCCAGCATTTT; CDR3 protein: CAWNQGTSNSNQPQHF
CDR3 length: 15; J gene: TRBJ1-1; D gene: .; clone size: .; V gene: TRBV14; CDR3 DNA: TGTGCCAGCAGCCAAGATCGCAGGATGAACACTGAAGCTTTCTTT; CDR3 protein: CASSQDRRMNTEAFF
CDR3 length: 13; J gene: TRBJ1-1; D gene: .; clone size: few; V gene: TRBV5-1; CDR3 DNA: TGCGCCAGCAGCTTTGCAGAGAACACTGAAGCTTTCTTT; CDR3 protein: CASSFAENTEAFF
CDR3 length: 14; J gene: TRBJ2-7; D gene: .; clone size: .; V gene: TRBV6-1; CDR3 DNA: TGTGCCAGCAGTGATCAGGCGCAGGGGAATGAGCAGTACTTC; CDR3 protein: CASSDQAQGNEQYF
CDR3 length: 15; J gene: TRBJ1-6; D gene: TRBD1; clone size: .; V gene: TRBV25-1; CDR3 DNA: TGTGCCACCTCACGAGGGGACAGGGAGGATTCACCCCTCCACTTT; CDR3 protein: CATSRGDREDSPLHF
CDR3 length: 15; J gene: TRBJ1-2; D gene: TRBD1; clone size: .; V gene: TRBV11-2; CDR3 DNA: TGTGCCAGCAGCCCCTCTCTTGGACAGGGGTATGGCTACACCTTC; CDR3 protein: CASSPSLGQGYGYTF
CDR3 length: 15; J gene: TRBJ1-5; D gene: TRBD1; clone size: .; V gene: TRBV23-1; CDR3 DNA: TGCGCCAGCAGTCAACGGACAGGGGGCCGCCAGCCCCAGCATTTT; CDR3 protein: CASSQRTGGRQPQHF
CDR3 length: 11; J gene: TRBJ1-2; D gene: .; clone size: .; V gene: TRBV20-1; CDR3 DNA: TGCAGTGCTAGAGGGGCGGGAGGCTACACCTTC; CDR3 protein: CSARGAGGYTF
CDR3 length: 13; J gene: TRBJ1-1; D gene: .; clone size: .; V gene: TRBV5-6; CDR3 DNA: TGTGCCAGCAGCTTGGCCACCCCAGTGGGAGCTTTCTTT; CDR3 protein: CASSLATPVGAFF
CDR3 length: 14; J gene: TRBJ1-1; D gene: TRBD1; clone size: .; V gene: TRBV27; CDR3 DNA: TGTGCCAGCACACTGGGACAGGGATACACTGAAGCTTTCTTT; CDR3 protein: CASTLGQGYTEAFF
CDR3 length: 14; J gene: TRBJ2-2; D gene: .; clone size: .; V gene: TRBV6-1; CDR3 DNA: TGTGCCAGCAGTGCCGGGACCAACACCGGGGAGCTGTTTTTT; CDR3 protein: CASSAGTNTGELFF
CDR3 length: 13; J gene: TRBJ2-5; D gene: .; clone size: .; V gene: TRBV13; CDR3 DNA: TGTGCCAGCAGCACTCGGACAGAAGAGACCCAGTACTTC; CDR3 protein: CASSTRTEETQYF
CDR3 length: 18; J gene: TRBJ2-6; D gene: .; clone size: .; V gene: TRBV7-3; CDR3 DNA: TGTGCCAGCAGCTTAGGTCGTTGGGGGGATACTGGGGCCAACGTCCTGACTTTC; CDR3 protein: CASSLGRWGDTGANVLTF
CDR3 length: 16; J gene: TRBJ1-2; D gene: TRBD1; clone size: .; V gene: TRBV10-3; CDR3 DNA: TGTGCCATCAGTATGACAGGGGGAATTGGGGACTATGGCTACACCTTC; CDR3 protein: CAISMTGGIGDYGYTF
CDR3 length: 15; J gene: TRBJ2-1; D gene: TRBD2; clone size: .; V gene: TRBV19; CDR3 DNA: TGTGCCAGTAGTATAGGGGGACTAGCGCAAAATGAGCAGTTCTTC; CDR3 protein: CASSIGGLAQNEQFF